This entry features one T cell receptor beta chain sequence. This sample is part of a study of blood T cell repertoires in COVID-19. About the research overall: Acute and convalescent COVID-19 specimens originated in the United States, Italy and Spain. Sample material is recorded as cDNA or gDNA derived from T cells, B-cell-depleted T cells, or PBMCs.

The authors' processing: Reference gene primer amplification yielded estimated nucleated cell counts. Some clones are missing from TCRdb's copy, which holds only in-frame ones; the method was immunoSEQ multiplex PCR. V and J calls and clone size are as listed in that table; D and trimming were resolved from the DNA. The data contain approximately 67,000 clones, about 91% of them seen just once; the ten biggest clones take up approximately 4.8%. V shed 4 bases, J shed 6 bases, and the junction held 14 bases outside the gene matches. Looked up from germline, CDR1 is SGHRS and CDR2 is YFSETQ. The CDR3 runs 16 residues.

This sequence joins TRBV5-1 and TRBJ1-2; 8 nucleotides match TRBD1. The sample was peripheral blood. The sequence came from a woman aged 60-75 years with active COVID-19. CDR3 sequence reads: CASSRQGWGDANGYTF. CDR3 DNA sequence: TGCGCCAGCAGCCGACAGGGGTGGGGGGATGCGAATGGCTACACCTTC.